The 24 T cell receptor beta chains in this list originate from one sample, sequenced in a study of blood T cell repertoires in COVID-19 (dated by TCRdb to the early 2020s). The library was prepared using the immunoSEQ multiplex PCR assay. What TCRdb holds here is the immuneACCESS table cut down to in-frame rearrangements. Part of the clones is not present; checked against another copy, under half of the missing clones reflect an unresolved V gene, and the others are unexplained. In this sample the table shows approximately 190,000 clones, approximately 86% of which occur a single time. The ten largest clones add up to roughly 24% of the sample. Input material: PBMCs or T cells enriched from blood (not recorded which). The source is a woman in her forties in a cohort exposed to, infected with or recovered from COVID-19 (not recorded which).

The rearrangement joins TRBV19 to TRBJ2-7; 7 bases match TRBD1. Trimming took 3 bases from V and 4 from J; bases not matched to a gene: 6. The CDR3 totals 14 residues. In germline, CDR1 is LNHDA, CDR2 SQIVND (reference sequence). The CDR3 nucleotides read TGTGCCAGTAGTATCCGACAGGGAGTATACGAGCAGTACTTC. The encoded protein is CASSIRQGVYEQYF. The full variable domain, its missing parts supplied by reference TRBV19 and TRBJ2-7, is DGGITQSPKYLFRKEGQNVTLSCEQNLNHDAMYWYRQDPGQGLRLIYYSQIVNDFQKGDIAEGYSVSREKKESFPLTVTSAQKNPTAFYLCASSIRQGVYEQYFGPGTRLTVT.

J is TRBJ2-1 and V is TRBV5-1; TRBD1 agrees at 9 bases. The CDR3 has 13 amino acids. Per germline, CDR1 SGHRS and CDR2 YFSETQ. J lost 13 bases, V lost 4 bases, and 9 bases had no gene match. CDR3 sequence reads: CASSGKTGGIQFF. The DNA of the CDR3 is TGCGCCAGCAGCGGAAAGACAGGGGGTATTCAGTTCTTC.

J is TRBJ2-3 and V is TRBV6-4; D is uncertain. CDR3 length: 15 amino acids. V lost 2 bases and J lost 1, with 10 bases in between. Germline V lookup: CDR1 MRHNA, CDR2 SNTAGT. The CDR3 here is CASSDGGVGTDTQYF. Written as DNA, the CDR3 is TGTGCCAGCAGTGACGGTGGAGTCGGCACAGATACGCAGTATTTT.

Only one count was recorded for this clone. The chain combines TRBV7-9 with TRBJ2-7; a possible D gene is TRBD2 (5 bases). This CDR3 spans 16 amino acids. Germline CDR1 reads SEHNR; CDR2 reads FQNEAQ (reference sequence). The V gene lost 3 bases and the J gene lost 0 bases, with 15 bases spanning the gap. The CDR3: CASSLSPAESSYEQYF. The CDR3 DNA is TGTGCCAGCAGCTTGTCTCCAGCGGAGAGCTCCTACGAGCAGTACTTC.

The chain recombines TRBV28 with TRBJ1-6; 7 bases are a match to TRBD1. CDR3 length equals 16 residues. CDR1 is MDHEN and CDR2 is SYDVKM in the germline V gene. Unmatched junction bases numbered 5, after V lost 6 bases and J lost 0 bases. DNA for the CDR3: TGTGCCAGCAGCCAGGACAGGAGCTCCTATAATTCACCCCTCCACTTT. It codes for CASSQDRSSYNSPLHF.

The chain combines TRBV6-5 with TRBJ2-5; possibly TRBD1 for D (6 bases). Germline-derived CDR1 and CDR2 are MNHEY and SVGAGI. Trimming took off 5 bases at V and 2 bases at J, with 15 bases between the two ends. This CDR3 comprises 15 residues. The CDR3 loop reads CASSHHRERQETQYF. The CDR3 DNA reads TGTGCCAGCAGTCATCACAGGGAGAGGCAAGAGACCCAGTACTTC.

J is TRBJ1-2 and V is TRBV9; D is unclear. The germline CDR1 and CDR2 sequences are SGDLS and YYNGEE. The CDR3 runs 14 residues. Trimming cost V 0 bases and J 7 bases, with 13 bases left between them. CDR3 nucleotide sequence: TGTGCCAGCAGCGTAGTTTCGGGGTTCGGTGGCTACACCTTC. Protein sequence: CASSVVSGFGGYTF.

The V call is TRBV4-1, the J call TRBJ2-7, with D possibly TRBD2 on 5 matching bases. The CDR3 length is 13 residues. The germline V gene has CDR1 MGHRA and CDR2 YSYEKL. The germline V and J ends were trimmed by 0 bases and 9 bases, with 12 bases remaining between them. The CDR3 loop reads CASSQDNRAGQYF. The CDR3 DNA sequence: TGCGCCAGCAGCCAAGATAACCGTGCGGGGCAGTACTTC.

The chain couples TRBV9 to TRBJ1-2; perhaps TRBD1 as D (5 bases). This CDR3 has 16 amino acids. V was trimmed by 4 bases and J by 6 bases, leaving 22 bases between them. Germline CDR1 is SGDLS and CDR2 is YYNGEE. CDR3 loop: CASSLYPGGYSDGYTF. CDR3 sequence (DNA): TGTGCCAGCAGCCTATATCCCGGGGGGTATTCGGATGGCTACACCTTC.

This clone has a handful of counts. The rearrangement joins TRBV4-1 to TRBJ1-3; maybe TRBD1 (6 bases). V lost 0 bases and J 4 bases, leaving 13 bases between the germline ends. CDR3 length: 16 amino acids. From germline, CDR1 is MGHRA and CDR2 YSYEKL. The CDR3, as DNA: TGCGCCAGCAGCCAAGAGCGGCAGGGGATAGGAAACACCATATATTTT. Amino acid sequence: CASSQERQGIGNTIYF.

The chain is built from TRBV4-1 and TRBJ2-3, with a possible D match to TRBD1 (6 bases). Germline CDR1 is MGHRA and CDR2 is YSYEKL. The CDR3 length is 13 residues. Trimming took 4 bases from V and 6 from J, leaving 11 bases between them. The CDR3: CASSLGQGDTQYF. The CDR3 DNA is TGCGCCAGCAGCCTTGGCCAGGGGGATACGCAGTATTTT.

This chain's CDR3 is CASSLFVGANSGETQYF. The CDR3 nucleotides read TGCGCCAGCAGCTTGTTCGTTGGGGCCAATAGCGGGGAGACCCAGTACTTC. The genes are TRBV5-1 and TRBJ2-5, with TRBD2 matching over 7 bases. The CDR3 covers 17 residues. With V trimmed by 1 base and J by 5 bases, 14 bases remained unmatched. Looked up from germline, CDR1 is SGHRS and CDR2 is YFSETQ.

The CDR3 is CASSCSSDSYNEQFF. The CDR3 DNA reads TGTGCCAGCAGTTGCAGCTCGGACAGCTACAATGAGCAGTTCTTC. The chain joins TRBV6-2 or TRBV6-3 to TRBJ2-1; possible D gene TRBD1, 6 bases. This CDR3 is 15 amino acids long. Germline V lookup: CDR1 MNHEY, CDR2 SVGEGT. V lost 4 bases and J 3 bases, leaving 13 bases between the germline ends.

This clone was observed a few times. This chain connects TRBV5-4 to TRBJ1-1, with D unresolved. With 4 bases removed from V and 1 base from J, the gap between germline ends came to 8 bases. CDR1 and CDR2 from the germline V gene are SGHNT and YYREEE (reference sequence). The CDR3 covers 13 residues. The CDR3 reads CASSRGGNTEAFF. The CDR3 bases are TGTGCCAGCAGCAGAGGAGGGAACACTGAAGCTTTCTTT.

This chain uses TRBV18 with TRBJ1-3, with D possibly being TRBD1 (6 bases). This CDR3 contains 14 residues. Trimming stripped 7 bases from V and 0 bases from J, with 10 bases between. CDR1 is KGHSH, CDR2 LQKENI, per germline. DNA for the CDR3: TGTGCCAGCTACCCGACAGGCTCTGGAAACACCATATATTTT. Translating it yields CASYPTGSGNTIYF.

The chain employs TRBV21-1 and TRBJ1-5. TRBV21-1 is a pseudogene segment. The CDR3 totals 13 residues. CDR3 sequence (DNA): TGTGCCAGCAGCGAGGCGGGCAATCAGCCCCAGCATTTT. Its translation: CASSEAGNQPQHF.

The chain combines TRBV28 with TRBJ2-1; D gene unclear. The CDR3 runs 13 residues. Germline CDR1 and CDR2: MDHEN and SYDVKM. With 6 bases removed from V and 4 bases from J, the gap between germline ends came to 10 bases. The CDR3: CASRIGYYNEQFF. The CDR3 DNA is TGTGCCAGCAGGATCGGGTATTACAATGAGCAGTTCTTC. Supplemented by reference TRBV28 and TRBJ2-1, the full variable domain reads DVKVTQSSRYLVKRTGEKVFLECVQDMDHENMFWYRQDPGLGLRLIYFSYDVKMKEKGDIPEGYSVSREKKERFSLILESASTNQTSMYLCASRIGYYNEQFFGPGTRLTVL.

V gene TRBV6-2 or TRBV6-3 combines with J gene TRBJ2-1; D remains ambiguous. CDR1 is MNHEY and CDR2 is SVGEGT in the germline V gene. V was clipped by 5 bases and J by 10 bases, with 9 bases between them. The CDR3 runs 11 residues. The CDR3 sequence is CASSPSWEQFF. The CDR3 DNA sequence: TGTGCCAGCAGTCCCAGTTGGGAGCAGTTCTTC.

The CDR3 DNA follows: TGTGCCAGCAGCGTTGGACAGGACGGTGAGACCCAGTACTTC. Residues: CASSVGQDGETQYF. This chain links TRBV7-7 with TRBJ2-5; 7 bases agree with TRBD1. Germline values: CDR1 SSHAT, CDR2 FNYEAQ (reference sequence). This CDR3 spans 14 amino acids. V lost 5 bases, J lost 5 bases, and 8 bases stayed unmatched.

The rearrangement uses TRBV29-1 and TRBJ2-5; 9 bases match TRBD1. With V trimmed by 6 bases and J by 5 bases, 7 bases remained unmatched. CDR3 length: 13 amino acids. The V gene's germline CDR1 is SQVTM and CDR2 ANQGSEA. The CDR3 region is CSVGTGFDETQYF. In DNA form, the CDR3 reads TGCAGCGTCGGGACAGGGTTTGATGAGACCCAGTACTTC.

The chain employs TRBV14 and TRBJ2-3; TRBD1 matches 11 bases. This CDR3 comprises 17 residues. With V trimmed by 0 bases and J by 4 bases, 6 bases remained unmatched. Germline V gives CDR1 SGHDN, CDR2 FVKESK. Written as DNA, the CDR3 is TGTGCCAGCAGCCAAGATCAATTGGGACAGGGGGCAGATACGCAGTATTTT. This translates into CASSQDQLGQGADTQYF.

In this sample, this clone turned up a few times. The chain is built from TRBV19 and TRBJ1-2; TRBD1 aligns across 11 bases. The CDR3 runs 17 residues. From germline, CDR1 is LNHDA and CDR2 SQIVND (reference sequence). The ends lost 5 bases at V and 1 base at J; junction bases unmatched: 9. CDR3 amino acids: CASSAGPGQGGNYGYTF. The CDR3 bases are TGTGCCAGTAGTGCCGGCCCGGGACAGGGGGGTAACTATGGCTACACCTTC.

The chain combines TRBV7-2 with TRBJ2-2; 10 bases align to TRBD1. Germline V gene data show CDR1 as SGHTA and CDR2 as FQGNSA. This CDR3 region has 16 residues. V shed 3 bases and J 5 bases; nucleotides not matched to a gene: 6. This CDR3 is CASSLRQGAGTGELFF. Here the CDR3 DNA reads TGTGCCAGCAGCTTGCGACAGGGGGCAGGGACCGGGGAGCTGTTTTTT.

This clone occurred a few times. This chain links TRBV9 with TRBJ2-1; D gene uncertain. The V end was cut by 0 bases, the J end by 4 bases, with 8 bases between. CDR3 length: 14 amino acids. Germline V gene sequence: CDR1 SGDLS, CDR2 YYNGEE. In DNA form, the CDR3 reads TGTGCCAGCAGCGTAGTCACAGTTTACAATGAGCAGTTCTTC. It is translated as CASSVVTVYNEQFF. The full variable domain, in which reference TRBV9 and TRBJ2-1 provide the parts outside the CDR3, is DSGVTQTPKHLITATGQRVTLRCSPRSGDLSVYWYQQSLDQGLQFLIQYYNGEERAKGNILERFSAQQFPDLHSELNLSSLELGDSALYFCASSVVTVYNEQFFGPGTRLTVL.